In this sample, the clone carrying this T cell receptor (beta chain) turned up many times. Its antigen is not known. At one end, the junction sequence differs from germline, possibly due to a read error. The CDR3 contains 15 residues. Germline-derived CDR1 and CDR2 are SGHDT and YYEEEE. Both 60 Vbeta primers and 13 Jbeta primers went into the PCR. Profiled with immunoSEQ multiplex PCR; TCRdb holds only in-frame clones, not every one. The table includes over 200,000 clones, almost 80% detected once. This entry is derived from a study of cytomegalovirus exposure and HLA in healthy donors. On the study more broadly: The early release's HLA-typed donors yielded 65 million to 85 million unique TCRs. Study-wide results and limits: A further, later analysis showed that HLA-associated TCR beta chains (compared with equally common others) were more clonally expanded. Earlier results showed most TCR beta V segments being productive about 87% or about 30% of the time. A later analysis linked a missense DCLRE1C variant to TCR beta V- and J-gene trimming.

The sample taken for sequencing was PBMCs. The TCR sequence derives from a male donor in good health and CMV-seronegative. V usage is TRBV5-6 and J usage is TRBJ2-3; 8 bases are a match to TRBD1. The CDR3 region is CASTLTGEGTDTQYF. CDR3 bases: TGTGCCAGCACCTTGACAGGGGAAGGCACAGATACGCAGTATTTT.